The rows below give T cell receptor beta chains drawn from one sample of a study of blood T cell repertoires in COVID-19. Sequenced by immunoSEQ multiplex PCR; TCRdb stores in-frame clones only, minus some. The sample records almost 200,000 clones, about 85% being singletons. The sample consisted of peripheral blood. These receptor sequences come from a man aged 55-75 years with COVID-19, enrolled during active disease. Each CDR3 is given with its conserved first and last residue. The D gene is left open where the match is weak. Only some rows state a clone size, as once, few, many or a class for expanded clones.

clone size: -; V gene: TRBV5-1; D gene: -; J gene: TRBJ2-7; CDR3 DNA: TGCGCCAGCAGCTTGCCAGATTACTACGAGCAGTACTTC; CDR3 protein: CASSLPDYYEQYF
clone size: -; V gene: TRBV4-1; D gene: TRBD2; J gene: TRBJ2-2; CDR3 DNA: TGCGCCAGCAGCCCGACTCGCGGGAGGGACACCGGGGAGCTGTTTTTT; CDR3 protein: CASSPTRGRDTGELFF
clone size: -; V gene: TRBV24-1; D gene: TRBD2; J gene: TRBJ2-3; CDR3 DNA: TGTGCCACCAGTGATGCTGGACTAGCGGGGGTTGCAGATACGCAGTATTTT; CDR3 protein: CATSDAGLAGVADTQYF
clone size: -; V gene: TRBV6-5; D gene: -; J gene: TRBJ2-7; CDR3 DNA: TGTGCCACAATCAGACAGAACACCTACGAGCAGTACTTC; CDR3 protein: CATIRQNTYEQYF
clone size: -; V gene: TRBV7-2; D gene: TRBD1; J gene: TRBJ1-6; CDR3 DNA: TGTGCCAGCAGCCTACGGACAGGGGCGTATAATTCACCCCTCCACTTT; CDR3 protein: CASSLRTGAYNSPLHF
clone size: -; V gene: TRBV11-3; D gene: -; J gene: TRBJ2-1; CDR3 DNA: TGTGCCAGCAGCTTATCGACAGTGGGCCTCAATGAGCAGTTCTTC; CDR3 protein: CASSLSTVGLNEQFF
clone size: -; V gene: TRBV5-1; D gene: TRBD1; J gene: TRBJ2-2; CDR3 DNA: TGCGCCAGCAGCTTGGGCATAACAGGGGGCAACACCGGGGAGCTGTTTTTT; CDR3 protein: CASSLGITGGNTGELFF
clone size: once; V gene: TRBV30; D gene: -; J gene: TRBJ1-2; CDR3 DNA: TGTGCCTGGAGTATTCTAAGGGGAGGGATACCCTACACCTTC; CDR3 protein: CAWSILRGGIPYTF
clone size: -; V gene: TRBV30; D gene: TRBD1; J gene: TRBJ1-1; CDR3 DNA: TGTGCCTGGACCGTCCCCGGGACAGTGATGAACACTGAAGCTTTCTTT; CDR3 protein: CAWTVPGTVMNTEAFF
clone size: -; V gene: TRBV5-1; D gene: -; J gene: TRBJ2-7; CDR3 DNA: TGCGCCAGCAGCTTGTCTATACAGGGACCCTACGAGCAGTACTTC; CDR3 protein: CASSLSIQGPYEQYF
clone size: -; V gene: TRBV2; D gene: TRBD2; J gene: TRBJ2-7; CDR3 DNA: TGTGCCAGCAGTGGCGGACTAGCGGGAGTCTACGAGCAGTACTTC; CDR3 protein: CASSGGLAGVYEQYF
clone size: -; V gene: TRBV4-1; D gene: TRBD2; J gene: TRBJ2-1; CDR3 DNA: TGCGCCAGCAGCCACTTAAGCGGGATTGAGCAGTTCTTC; CDR3 protein: CASSHLSGIEQFF
clone size: -; V gene: TRBV3-1/TRBV3-2; D gene: -; J gene: TRBJ2-1; CDR3 DNA: TGTGCCAGCAGCCCCTTGCGTGGTGCACTCAATGAGCAGTTCTTC; CDR3 protein: CASSPLRGALNEQFF
clone size: -; V gene: TRBV3-1/TRBV3-2; D gene: -; J gene: TRBJ1-1; CDR3 DNA: TGTGCCAGCAGCCTCCGGGGGGCAGGGGCTGAAGCTTTCTTT; CDR3 protein: CASSLRGAGAEAFF
clone size: -; V gene: TRBV5-4; D gene: -; J gene: TRBJ1-5; CDR3 DNA: TGTGCCAGCAGCCCCGAACCGGCGGGAGATCAGCCCCAGCATTTT; CDR3 protein: CASSPEPAGDQPQHF
clone size: -; V gene: TRBV7-2; D gene: TRBD1; J gene: TRBJ2-7; CDR3 DNA: TGTGCCAGCAGCTCACAGGGGGACTCCTACGAGCAGTACTTC; CDR3 protein: CASSSQGDSYEQYF
clone size: -; V gene: TRBV5-4; D gene: TRBD1; J gene: TRBJ1-1; CDR3 DNA: TGTGCCAGCAGCTCCAAAGCGACAGGGGCTATGACTGAAGCTTTCTTT; CDR3 protein: CASSSKATGAMTEAFF
clone size: -; V gene: TRBV12-3/TRBV12-4; D gene: -; J gene: TRBJ1-1; CDR3 DNA: TGTGCCAGCAGTTATCAGGGAGGGACTGAAGCTTTCTTT; CDR3 protein: CASSYQGGTEAFF
clone size: -; V gene: TRBV12-3/TRBV12-4; D gene: -; J gene: TRBJ1-2; CDR3 DNA: TGTGCCAGCAGCCCGACTATTTATGGCTACACCTTC; CDR3 protein: CASSPTIYGYTF
clone size: -; V gene: TRBV5-1; D gene: -; J gene: TRBJ2-1; CDR3 DNA: TGCGCCAGCAGCTTATCTACCTTCTACAATGAGCAGTTCTTC; CDR3 protein: CASSLSTFYNEQFF
clone size: once; V gene: TRBV7-8; D gene: TRBD2; J gene: TRBJ2-1; CDR3 DNA: TGTGCCAGCAGCATAGAGCGGGAGGGCCTTTCCTACAATGAGCAGTTCTTC; CDR3 protein: CASSIEREGLSYNEQFF
clone size: -; V gene: TRBV9; D gene: -; J gene: TRBJ1-1; CDR3 DNA: TGTGCCAGCAGCGTAGGTCCGGGGAACACTGAAGCTTTCTTT; CDR3 protein: CASSVGPGNTEAFF
clone size: -; V gene: TRBV6-5; D gene: TRBD1; J gene: TRBJ1-4; CDR3 DNA: TGTGCCAGCAGCGCCGGGACAGGGGGGGAAAAACTGTTTTTT; CDR3 protein: CASSAGTGGEKLFF
clone size: -; V gene: TRBV19; D gene: -; J gene: TRBJ2-7; CDR3 DNA: TGTGCCAGTGGACCTGACGACAGGCCCTTCTACGAGCAGTACTTC; CDR3 protein: CASGPDDRPFYEQYF
clone size: once; V gene: TRBV3-1/TRBV3-2; D gene: TRBD1; J gene: TRBJ1-6; CDR3 DNA: TGTGCCAGCAGCCGTCCCGGGACAGGGGGCGGAATCAATTCACCCCTCCACTTT; CDR3 protein: CASSRPGTGGGINSPLHF
clone size: -; V gene: TRBV3-1/TRBV3-2; D gene: -; J gene: TRBJ2-2; CDR3 DNA: TGTGCCAGCAGCCTACAGGGCACCGGGGAGCTGTTTTTT; CDR3 protein: CASSLQGTGELFF
clone size: -; V gene: TRBV5-6; D gene: TRBD1; J gene: TRBJ1-5; CDR3 DNA: TGTGCCAGCAGCTTCAGGGGGCCGGATCAGCCCCAGCATTTT; CDR3 protein: CASSFRGPDQPQHF
clone size: -; V gene: TRBV6-6; D gene: -; J gene: TRBJ1-1; CDR3 DNA: TGTGCCAGCAGTCTCGGGGTGAACACTGAAGCTTTCTTT; CDR3 protein: CASSLGVNTEAFF
clone size: -; V gene: TRBV6-1; D gene: -; J gene: TRBJ2-7; CDR3 DNA: TGTGCCAGCAGTGAATTTGGAGACCACGAGCAGTACTTC; CDR3 protein: CASSEFGDHEQYF
clone size: -; V gene: TRBV29-1; D gene: TRBD1; J gene: TRBJ2-1; CDR3 DNA: TGCAGCGTCGCGGGGACAGGGCTGAATGAGCAGTTCTTC; CDR3 protein: CSVAGTGLNEQFF
clone size: -; V gene: TRBV11-1; D gene: TRBD2; J gene: TRBJ2-1; CDR3 DNA: TGTGCCAGCAGCAAGCGGGAGGTACAATACAATGAGCAGTTCTTC; CDR3 protein: CASSKREVQYNEQFF
clone size: -; V gene: TRBV9; D gene: TRBD2; J gene: TRBJ2-2; CDR3 DNA: TGTGCCAGCAGCGTAGGGTCTAGCGGTAGCACCGGGGAGCTGTTTTTT; CDR3 protein: CASSVGSSGSTGELFF
clone size: -; V gene: TRBV6-5; D gene: -; J gene: TRBJ1-6; CDR3 DNA: TGTGCCAGCACCGGACAGAGCTCCTATAATTCACCCCTCCACTTT; CDR3 protein: CASTGQSSYNSPLHF
clone size: -; V gene: TRBV12-5; D gene: -; J gene: TRBJ2-7; CDR3 DNA: TGTGCTAGTGGCTCTGGGTGGAGGGGAAAGTACGAGCAGTACTTC; CDR3 protein: CASGSGWRGKYEQYF
clone size: few; V gene: TRBV7-8; D gene: -; J gene: TRBJ1-5; CDR3 DNA: TGTGCCAGCAGTTCGGTCGGGGGCAATCAGCCCCAGCATTTT; CDR3 protein: CASSSVGGNQPQHF
clone size: -; V gene: TRBV12-3/TRBV12-4; D gene: -; J gene: TRBJ1-1; CDR3 DNA: TGTGCCAGCAGCCAAACGAAGGGGGTGACTTTT; CDR3 protein: CASSQTKGVTF
clone size: -; V gene: TRBV18; D gene: -; J gene: TRBJ1-2; CDR3 DNA: TGTGCCAGCTCACCAGGGGCCAGGGGCGAGGGCTACACCTTC; CDR3 protein: CASSPGARGEGYTF
clone size: -; V gene: TRBV13; D gene: -; J gene: TRBJ2-7; CDR3 DNA: TGTGCCAGCAGCTTAGTGGGAGGCCTCGGTGGCTACGAGCAGTACTTC; CDR3 protein: CASSLVGGLGGYEQYF